These 25 T cell receptor beta chains came from one sample sequenced in a study of glioma-infiltrating T cells after dendritic cell vaccination. TCRdb's copy holds only in-frame clones and misses some; the assay was immunoSEQ multiplex PCR. The sample contains 95,000 to 110,000 clones, 75% to 85% of which appear only once. This specimen was blood, taken before dendritic cell vaccination. The receptors derive from a human donor with glioblastoma.

The chain joins TRBV29-1 to TRBJ1-2; 8 bases match TRBD1. CDR3 length: 11 amino acids. With V trimmed by 1 base and J by 11 bases, 3 bases remained unmatched. From germline, CDR1 is SQVTM and CDR2 ANQGSEA. CDR3 loop: CSVEGRQGYTF. CDR3 DNA sequence: TGCAGCGTTGAAGGTCGACAGGGGTACACCTTC. The entire variable domain, with the rest obtained from reference TRBV29-1 and TRBJ1-2, is as follows: SAVISQKPSRDICQRGTSLTIQCQVDSQVTMMFWYRQQPGQSLTLIATANQGSEATYESGFVIDKFPISRPNLTFSTLTVSNMSPEDSSIYLCSVEGRQGYTFGSGTRLTVV.

Comments on this clone: Other DNA sequences in this sample translate to the same CDR3. CDR3 DNA sequence: TGTGCCAGCCCTCGTGCCCCATCCCGGGACAGGAGGACACTCTCCTATAATTCACCCCTCCACTTT. This codes for CASPRAPSRDRRTLSYNSPLHF. The chain combines TRBV18 with TRBJ1-6, with 8 bases identical to TRBD1. The V gene's germline CDR1 is KGHSH and CDR2 LQKENI. J was trimmed by 0 bases and V by 8 bases; bases with no gene match: 24. The CDR3 is 22 residues long.

This rearrangement joins TRBV11-2 to TRBJ1-6, with TRBD1 matching over 7 bases. The trim removed 5 bases at V and 10 bases at J, leaving 14 bases unmatched. The CDR3 spans 16 residues. Germline V gene sequence: CDR1 SGHAT, CDR2 FQNNGV. For the CDR3, the DNA is TGTGCCAGCAGCAGCCCTAAGACAGGGATAAGATCACCCCTCCACTTT. Translating gives CASSSPKTGIRSPLHF.

The V gene is TRBV30, the J gene TRBJ1-4, with no clear D. The CDR3 consists of 13 residues. The V end lost 7 bases, the J end lost 0 bases, and 9 bases lay between the germline ends. Germline V CDR1 and CDR2: GTSNPN, SVGIG (reference sequence). The DNA of the CDR3 is TGTGCCTTAGCAGCTTCAACTAATGAAAAACTGTTTTTT. Its translation: CALAASTNEKLFF.

The rearrangement uses TRBV7-9 and TRBJ2-1; possibly TRBD1 for D (5 bases). Germline lookup yields CDR1 SEHNR and CDR2 FQNEAQ (reference sequence). V was shortened by 8 bases and J by 3 bases, with 17 bases between the two germline ends. The CDR3 spans 15 residues. The CDR3 protein is CASGLRRQIYNEQFF. Here the CDR3 DNA reads TGTGCCAGCGGGCTGAGAAGACAGATCTACAATGAGCAGTTCTTC.

The chain recombines TRBV7-3 with TRBJ2-7; D uncertain. V dropped 2 bases and J dropped 1 base, with 6 bases sitting between them. Germline V gene data show CDR1 as SGHTA and CDR2 as FQGTGA. This CDR3 contains 13 residues. CDR3 nucleotide sequence: TGTGCCAGCAGCTTATATCCGTCCTACGAGCAGTACTTC. It yields the protein CASSLYPSYEQYF.

As regards this clone: The junction differs from germline at one of its ends, possibly a read error. V gene TRBV7-7 combines with J gene TRBJ2-1, with TRBD1 as a possible D gene (6 bases). The CDR3 covers 15 residues. The germline V gene has CDR1 SSHAT and CDR2 FNYEAQ (reference sequence). CDR3 coding DNA: TGTGCTAGCAGCCCGGACAGCAACCTTTACAATGAGCAGTTCTTC. It translates to CASSPDSNLYNEQFF.

CDR3 residues: CASSYSGENSPLHF. The CDR3, as DNA: TGTGCCAGCAGTTACTCGGGAGAAAATTCACCCCTCCACTTT. This sequence joins TRBV6-6 and TRBJ1-6, with unresolved D. Germline V gene lookup returns CDR1 MNHNY and CDR2 SVGAGI (reference sequence). CDR3 length: 14 amino acids. Between the trimmed V and J ends, which lost 0 bases and 7 bases, there was a span of 7 bases.

The rearrangement uses TRBV5-1 and TRBJ1-1; D remains unclear. This CDR3 is 15 amino acids long. The germline V and J ends were trimmed by 10 bases and 5 bases, with 24 bases remaining between them. Germline CDR1 and CDR2: SGHRS and YFSETQ. CDR3 sequence reads: CAPEGDRRKETEAFF. The CDR3 region has the DNA TGCGCCCCTGAAGGTGATCGGAGGAAGGAGACTGAAGCTTTCTTT.

The genes are TRBV7-9 and TRBJ2-3; a possible D gene is TRBD2 (6 bases). The V and J ends lost 2 bases and 2 bases respectively, with 8 bases between them. The CDR3 length is 14 residues. Per germline, CDR1 SEHNR and CDR2 FQNEAQ (reference sequence). In DNA, the CDR3 is TGTGCCAGCAGCTTATGGGACTTCACAGATACGCAGTATTTT. Its protein product is CASSLWDFTDTQYF.

The chain uses TRBV7-9 and TRBJ1-1; D is undetermined. The CDR3 extends over 13 amino acids. Trimming took 4 bases from V and 1 from J, leaving 7 bases between them. Germline V lookup: CDR1 SEHNR, CDR2 FQNEAQ (reference sequence). The CDR3 loop reads CASSSTENTEAFF. In DNA, the CDR3 is TGTGCCAGCAGCTCCACAGAGAACACTGAAGCTTTCTTT.

This rearrangement joins TRBV18 to TRBJ2-1; D might be TRBD2 (6 bases). Trimming left V 1 base short and J 2 bases short, with 12 bases between. The CDR3 contains 16 residues. Per germline, CDR1 KGHSH and CDR2 LQKENI. The CDR3 sequence is CASSPRSRGAYNEQFF. CDR3 bases: TGTGCCAGCTCACCACGTTCGCGGGGCGCCTACAATGAGCAGTTCTTC.

This chain uses TRBV15 with TRBJ2-1, with D perhaps TRBD1 (6 bases). This CDR3 is 16 amino acids long. V lost 3 bases to trimming and J lost 0 bases, with 12 bases between them. Germline CDR1 is LNHNV and CDR2 is YYDKDF (reference sequence). Written as DNA, the CDR3 is TGTGCCACCAGCAGTCGACAGGCCTCCTCCTACAATGAGCAGTTCTTC. It encodes CATSSRQASSYNEQFF. Full variable domain (outside the CDR3, taken from reference TRBV15 and TRBJ2-1): DAMVIQNPRYQVTQFGKPVTLSCSQTLNHNVMYWYQQKSSQAPKLLFHYYDKDFNNEADTPDNFQSRRPNTSFCFLDIRSPGLGDTAMYLCATSSRQASSYNEQFFGPGTRLTVL.

This chain connects TRBV7-2 to TRBJ1-6; a possible D gene is TRBD1 (6 bases). This CDR3 contains 13 residues. The V end was cut by 4 bases, the J end by 9 bases, with 10 bases between. Germline V lookup: CDR1 SGHTA, CDR2 FQGNSA. The chain's CDR3 is CASSWNRVSPLHF. CDR3 DNA sequence: TGTGCCAGCAGCTGGAACAGGGTTTCACCCCTCCACTTT.

This clone appeared a single time. The rearrangement joins TRBV27 to TRBJ1-5; 7 nucleotides line up with TRBD1. V lost 0 bases, J lost 4 bases, and 3 bases stayed unmatched. Germline V gene sequence: CDR1 MNHEY, CDR2 SMNVEV (reference sequence). The CDR3 is made up of 15 amino acids. CDR3 sequence reads: CASSLSDRVNQPQHF. As DNA, the CDR3 is TGTGCCAGCAGTTTATCTGACAGGGTAAATCAGCCCCAGCATTTT.

V usage is TRBV19 and J usage is TRBJ1-6, with D possibly being TRBD1 (6 bases). CDR3 length equals 14 residues. Germline loops: CDR1 LNHDA, CDR2 SQIVND (reference sequence). The V end lost 6 bases, the J end lost 9 bases, and 15 bases lay between the germline ends. CDR3 DNA sequence: TGTGCCAGTAGCCCAGGGGTTTTCGTTTCACCCCTCCACTTT. Amino acid sequence: CASSPGVFVSPLHF.

This clone was observed a handful of times. V and J are TRBV28 and TRBJ2-5; D not resolved. The last part of the DNA fits TRBJ2-7 better; the J call may be wrong. The CDR3 is made up of 17 amino acids. Germline lookup yields CDR1 MDHEN and CDR2 SYDVKM. In DNA, the CDR3 is TGTGCCAGCAGTTTAAGGTTCACAGCCAGCTTCAGTGGCGAGCAGTACTTC. Protein sequence: CASSLRFTASFSGEQYF.

This clone showed up many times. J is TRBJ2-3 and V is TRBV19, with TRBD2 matching over 7 bases. This CDR3 is built from 13 residues. Trimming took 5 bases from V and 5 from J; bases not matched to a gene: 4. CDR1 and CDR2 from the germline V gene are LNHDA and SQIVND (reference sequence). The CDR3 is CASSRDYGDTQYF. The CDR3 DNA reads TGTGCCAGTAGTCGGGACTACGGAGATACGCAGTATTTT.

The rearrangement links TRBV4-1 to TRBJ1-1, with D hard to call. Germline V lookup: CDR1 MGHRA, CDR2 YSYEKL. This CDR3 spans 13 amino acids. V gave up 2 bases and J gave up 5 bases, with 9 bases separating them. The CDR3 loop reads CASSQRQATEAFF. CDR3 nucleotide sequence: TGCGCCAGCAGCCAACGGCAAGCGACTGAAGCTTTCTTT.

The rearrangement uses TRBV2 and TRBJ1-2; TRBD1 matches at 10 bases. V lost 8 bases to trimming and J lost 8 bases; unmatched junction nucleotides: 11. The CDR3 totals 14 residues. Germline V gene data show CDR1 as SNHLY and CDR2 as FYNNEI. CDR3 coding DNA: TGTGCCAGCGACCCGGGACAGGGGTTTTACGGCTACACCTTC. This gives the protein CASDPGQGFYGYTF.

This clone has just one count. This same CDR3 is encoded by further DNA sequences in the sample. The rearrangement uses TRBV5-1 and TRBJ2-1; D gene unclear. The V and J ends lost 0 bases and 8 bases respectively, with 3 bases between them. The CDR3 is 11 residues long. CDR1 SGHRS and CDR2 YFSETQ come from the germline V gene. In DNA, the CDR3 is TGCGCCAGCAGCTTGGGGCATGAGCAGTTCTTC. Amino acid sequence: CASSLGHEQFF.

The V call is TRBV7-9, the J call TRBJ1-1, with no clear D. Germline CDR1 SEHNR, CDR2 FQNEAQ (reference sequence). Trimming shortened V by 6 bases and J by 0 bases, and 14 bases separated the two germline ends. CDR3 length: 15 amino acids. CDR3 loop: CASSYQVGMNTEAFF. The CDR3 nucleotides are TGTGCCAGCAGTTACCAAGTGGGCATGAACACTGAAGCTTTCTTT.

The gene calls are TRBV11-3 and TRBJ1-6; D might be TRBD1 (6 bases). Trimming pared 0 bases from V and 9 bases from J, leaving 18 bases between. CDR1 is SGHNT and CDR2 is YENEEA in the germline V gene. The CDR3 extends over 17 amino acids. CDR3 region: CASSLDQRTDPSSPLHF. The CDR3 bases are TGTGCCAGCAGCTTAGATCAGAGGACAGACCCTTCTTCACCCCTCCACTTT.

The DNA of the CDR3 is TGTGCCAGCAGCTTGGAAAGGCGACTTAACTATGGCTACACCTTC. Its protein product is CASSLERRLNYGYTF. The rearrangement links TRBV11-2 to TRBJ1-2; the D is unclear. Trimming shortened V by 3 bases and J by 1 base, and 12 bases separated the two germline ends. Per the germline V gene, CDR1 is SGHAT and CDR2 is FQNNGV. The CDR3 has 15 amino acids.

The V gene is TRBV13, the J gene TRBJ1-2; no reliable D call. This CDR3 has 15 residues. Per the germline V gene, CDR1 is PRHDT and CDR2 is FYEKMQ (reference sequence). With 0 bases removed from V and 8 bases from J, the gap between germline ends came to 16 bases. This CDR3 reads CASSLGLLGGRGYTF. The CDR3 DNA is TGTGCCAGCAGCTTAGGCCTGCTCGGAGGGCGAGGCTACACCTTC.